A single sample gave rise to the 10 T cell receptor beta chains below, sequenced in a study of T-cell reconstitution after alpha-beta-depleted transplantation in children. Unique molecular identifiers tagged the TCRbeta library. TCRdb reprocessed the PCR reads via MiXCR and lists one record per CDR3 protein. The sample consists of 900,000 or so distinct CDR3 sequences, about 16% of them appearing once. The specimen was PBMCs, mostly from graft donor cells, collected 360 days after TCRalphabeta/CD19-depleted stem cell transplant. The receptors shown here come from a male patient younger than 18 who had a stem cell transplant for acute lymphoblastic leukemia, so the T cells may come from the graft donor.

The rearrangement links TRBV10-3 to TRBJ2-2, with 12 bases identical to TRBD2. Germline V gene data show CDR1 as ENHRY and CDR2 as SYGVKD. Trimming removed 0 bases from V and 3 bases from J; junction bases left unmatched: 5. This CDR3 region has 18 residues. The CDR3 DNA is TGTGCCATCAGTGAGTCGACTAGCGGGAGAATTGACACCGGGGAGCTGTTTTTT. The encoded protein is CAISESTSGRIDTGELFF.

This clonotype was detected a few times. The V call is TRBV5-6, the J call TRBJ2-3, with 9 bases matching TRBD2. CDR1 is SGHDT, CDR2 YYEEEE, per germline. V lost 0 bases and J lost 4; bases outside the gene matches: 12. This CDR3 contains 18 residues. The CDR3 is CASSLELAGSEGPDTQYF. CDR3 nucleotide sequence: TGTGCCAGCAGCTTGGAACTAGCGGGCTCAGAGGGGCCAGATACGCAGTATTTT.

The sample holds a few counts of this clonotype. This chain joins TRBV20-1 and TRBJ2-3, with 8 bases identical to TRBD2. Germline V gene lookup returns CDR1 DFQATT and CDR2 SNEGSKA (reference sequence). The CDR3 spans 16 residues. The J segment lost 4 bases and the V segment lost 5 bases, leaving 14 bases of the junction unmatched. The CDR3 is CSAPLGGSGSPDTQYF. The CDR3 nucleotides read TGCAGTGCTCCCCTGGGGGGGAGCGGGAGTCCAGATACGCAGTATTTT.

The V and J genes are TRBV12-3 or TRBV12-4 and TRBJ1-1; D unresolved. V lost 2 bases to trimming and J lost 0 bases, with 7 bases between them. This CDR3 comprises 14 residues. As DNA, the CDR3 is TGTGCCAGCAGTTTAAAGGCCCTGAACACTGAAGCTTTCTTT. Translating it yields CASSLKALNTEAFF.

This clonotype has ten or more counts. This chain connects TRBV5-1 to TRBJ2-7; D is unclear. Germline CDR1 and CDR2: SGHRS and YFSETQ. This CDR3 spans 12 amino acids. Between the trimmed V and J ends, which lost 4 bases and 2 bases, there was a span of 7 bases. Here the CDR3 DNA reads TGCGCCAGCAGCCATCTCCCCTACGAGCAGTACTTC. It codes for CASSHLPYEQYF.

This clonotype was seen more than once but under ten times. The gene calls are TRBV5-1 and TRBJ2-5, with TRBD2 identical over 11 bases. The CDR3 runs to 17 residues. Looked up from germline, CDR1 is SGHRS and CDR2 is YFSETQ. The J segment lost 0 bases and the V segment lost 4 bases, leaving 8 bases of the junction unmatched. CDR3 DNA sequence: TGCGCCAGCAGCCTGGGACTAGCGGTTATGTACCAAGAGACCCAGTACTTC. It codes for CASSLGLAVMYQETQYF.

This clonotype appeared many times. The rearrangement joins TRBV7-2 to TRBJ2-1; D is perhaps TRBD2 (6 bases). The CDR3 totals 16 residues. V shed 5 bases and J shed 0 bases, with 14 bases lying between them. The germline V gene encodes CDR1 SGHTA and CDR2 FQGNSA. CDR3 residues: CASSLILLASYNEQFF. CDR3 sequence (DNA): TGTGCCAGCAGCCTCATCTTACTAGCCTCCTACAATGAGCAGTTCTTC.

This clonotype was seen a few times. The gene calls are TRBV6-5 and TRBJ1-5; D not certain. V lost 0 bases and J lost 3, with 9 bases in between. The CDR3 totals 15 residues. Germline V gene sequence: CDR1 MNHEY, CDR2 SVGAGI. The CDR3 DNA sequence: TGTGCCAGCAGTTACTCGCCAGGCCCCAATCAGCCCCAGCATTTT. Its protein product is CASSYSPGPNQPQHF.

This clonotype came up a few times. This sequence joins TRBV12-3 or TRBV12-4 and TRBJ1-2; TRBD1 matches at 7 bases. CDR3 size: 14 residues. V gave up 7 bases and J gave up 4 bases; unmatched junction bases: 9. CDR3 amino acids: CASINRGLGYGYTF. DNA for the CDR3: TGTGCCAGCATCAACAGGGGACTTGGCTATGGCTACACCTTC.

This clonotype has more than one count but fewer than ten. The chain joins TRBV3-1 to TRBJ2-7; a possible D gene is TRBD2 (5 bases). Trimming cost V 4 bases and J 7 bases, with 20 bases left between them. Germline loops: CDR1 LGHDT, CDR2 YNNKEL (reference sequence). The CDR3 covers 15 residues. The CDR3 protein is CASSPRPRRIWEQYF. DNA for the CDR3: TGTGCCAGCAGCCCCCGTCCTAGGAGGATATGGGAGCAGTACTTC.